These T cell receptor beta chains were read from a single sample in a study of T cells after yellow fever vaccination. TCRdb reprocessed the 5' RACE reads via MiXCR and lists one record per CDR3 protein. The repertoire consists of under 550,000 distinct CDR3 sequences, with about a fifth occurring once and the leading ten covering roughly 16%. Sequenced material: PBMCs, taken less than 25 days after the first yellow fever vaccination. These receptor sequences come from a man between 18 and 29 years old who received the YFV17D yellow fever vaccine. CDR3s include the opening cysteine and the closing phenylalanine or tryptophan. D genes are given only for firm matches. Size values are once, few and many counts, or a class for expanded clones, and some rows have none.

j_call clone_size d_call v_call cdr3_aa cdr3_nt
TRBJ1-1 few . TRBV6-2/TRBV6-3 CASSYSNTEAFF TGTGCCAGCAGTTACTCGAACACTGAAGCTTTCTTT
TRBJ2-3 . TRBD2 TRBV29-1 CSVEGGGAGDTQYF TGCAGCGTTGAAGGCGGGGGGGCTGGAGATACGCAGTATTTT
TRBJ1-1 few TRBD1 TRBV9 CASGQDRGRVNTEAFF TGTGCCAGCGGCCAAGACAGGGGTCGGGTGAACACTGAAGCTTTCTTT
TRBJ2-7 . . TRBV2 CASSEAGTLLEQYF TGTGCCAGCAGTGAAGCGGGGACCCTCCTGGAGCAGTACTTC
TRBJ2-1 . . TRBV7-6 CASVPVGGNLKSEQFF TGTGCCAGCGTCCCTGTCGGGGGTAACCTAAAAAGTGAGCAGTTCTTC
TRBJ2-5 . . TRBV4-3 CASSQEEASRETQYF TGCGCCAGCAGCCAAGAGGAGGCTAGCAGAGAGACCCAGTACTTC
TRBJ1-2 few . TRBV7-9 CASSLEAVYYGYTF TGTGCCAGCAGCTTAGAGGCAGTCTACTATGGCTACACCTTC
TRBJ1-5 few . TRBV30 CAWSEMSNQPQHF TGTGCCTGGAGTGAGATGAGCAATCAGCCCCAGCATTTT
TRBJ2-2 . TRBD2 TRBV12-3/TRBV12-4 CASTPGLAGAFTGELFF TGTGCCAGCACTCCGGGACTAGCGGGGGCGTTCACCGGGGAGCTGTTTTTT
TRBJ2-3 . TRBD2 TRBV7-9 CASSHERTSADTQYF TGTGCCAGCAGCCATGAACGGACTAGCGCGGATACGCAGTATTTT
TRBJ1-1 few . TRBV5-1 CASSPDGFTEAFF TGCGCCAGCAGCCCCGACGGATTCACTGAAGCTTTCTTT
TRBJ1-1 . . TRBV7-6 CASSEGTATEAFF TGTGCCAGCAGCGAGGGTACGGCCACTGAAGCTTTCTTT
TRBJ2-1 few . TRBV5-5 CASSRRTSWGDEQFF TGTGCCAGCAGCCGGAGGACCTCATGGGGGGATGAGCAGTTCTTC
TRBJ1-4 . . TRBV7-2 CASSPLLAEKLFF TGTGCCAGCAGCCCTCTTTTGGCGGAAAAACTGTTTTTT
TRBJ2-5 once . TRBV5-1 CASNLGYFTNTGQETQYF TGCGCCAGCAACCTGGGATACTTCACGAACACGGGCCAAGAGACCCAGTACTTC
TRBJ2-5 few . TRBV7-3 CASSSWGPQETQYF TGTGCCAGCAGCTCCTGGGGGCCCCAAGAGACCCAGTACTTC
TRBJ2-2 . . TRBV10-3 CAISEESWAGELFF TGTGCCATCAGTGAGGAATCCTGGGCCGGGGAGCTGTTTTTT
TRBJ2-1 many . TRBV5-1 CASSLEQTYNEQFF TGCGCCAGCAGCTTGGAACAAACCTACAATGAGCAGTTCTTC
TRBJ2-1 few . TRBV6-5 CASSYLGQSYNEQFF TGTGCCAGCAGTTACTTGGGGCAATCCTACAATGAGCAGTTCTTC
TRBJ1-1 . TRBD1 TRBV12-3/TRBV12-4 CASSPNSGTATEAFF TGTGCCAGCAGTCCGAATTCCGGGACAGCGACTGAAGCTTTCTTT
TRBJ2-7 few TRBD1 TRBV6-2/TRBV6-3 CASSYGTGLSLGVYEQYF TGTGCCAGCAGTTATGGGACAGGTCTTTCTCTTGGCGTGTACGAGCAGTACTTC
TRBJ1-1 few TRBD1 TRBV7-6 CASSLGTGTGEAFF TGTGCCAGCAGCTTAGGGACAGGGACGGGTGAAGCTTTCTTT
TRBJ2-3 . TRBD2 TRBV7-2 CASSFGERGVITDTQYF TGTGCCAGCAGCTTTGGAGAGCGGGGGGTTATCACAGATACGCAGTATTTT
TRBJ2-2 . . TRBV5-4 CASSHREGGTGELFF TGTGCCAGCAGCCACCGAGAGGGGGGAACCGGGGAGCTGTTTTTT
TRBJ2-1 few . TRBV7-9 CASSTYEQFF TGTGCCAGCAGCACCTATGAGCAGTTCTTC